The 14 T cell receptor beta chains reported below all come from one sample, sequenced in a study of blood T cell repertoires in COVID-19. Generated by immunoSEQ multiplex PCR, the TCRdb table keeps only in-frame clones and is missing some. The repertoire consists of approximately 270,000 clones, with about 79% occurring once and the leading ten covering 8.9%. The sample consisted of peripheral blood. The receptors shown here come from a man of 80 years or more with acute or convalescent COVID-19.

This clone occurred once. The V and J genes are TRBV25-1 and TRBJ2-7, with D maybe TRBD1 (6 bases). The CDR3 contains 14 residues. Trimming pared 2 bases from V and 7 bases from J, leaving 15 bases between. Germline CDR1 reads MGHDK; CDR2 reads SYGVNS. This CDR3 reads CASSEIQGPVEQYF. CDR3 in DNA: TGTGCCAGCAGTGAAATACAGGGCCCGGTTGAGCAGTACTTC.

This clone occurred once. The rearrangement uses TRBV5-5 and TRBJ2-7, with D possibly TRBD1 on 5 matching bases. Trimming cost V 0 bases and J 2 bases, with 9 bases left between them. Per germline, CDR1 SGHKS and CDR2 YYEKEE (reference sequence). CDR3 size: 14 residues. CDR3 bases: TGTGCCAGCAGCTTGGAGGGGAATACCTACGAGCAGTACTTC. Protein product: CASSLEGNTYEQYF.

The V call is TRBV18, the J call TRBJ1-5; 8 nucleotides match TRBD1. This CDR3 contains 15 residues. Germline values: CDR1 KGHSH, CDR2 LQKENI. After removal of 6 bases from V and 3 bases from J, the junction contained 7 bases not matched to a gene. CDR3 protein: CASSSTGVINQPQHF. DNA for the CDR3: TGTGCCAGCTCGTCGACAGGGGTTATCAATCAGCCCCAGCATTTT.

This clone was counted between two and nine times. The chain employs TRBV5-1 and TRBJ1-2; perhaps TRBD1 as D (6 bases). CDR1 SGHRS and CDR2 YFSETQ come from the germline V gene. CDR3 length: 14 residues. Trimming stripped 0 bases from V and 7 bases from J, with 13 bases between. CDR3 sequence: CASSLDRAISGYTF. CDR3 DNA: TGCGCCAGCAGCTTGGACAGGGCCATCTCTGGCTACACCTTC.

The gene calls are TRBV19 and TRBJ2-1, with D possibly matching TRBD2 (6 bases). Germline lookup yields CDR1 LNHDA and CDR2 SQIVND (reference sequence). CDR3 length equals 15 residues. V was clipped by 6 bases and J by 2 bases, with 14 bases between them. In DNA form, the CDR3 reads TGTGCCAGTAGGAGGGACTTGGGGGCCTACAATGAGCAGTTCTTC. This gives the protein CASRRDLGAYNEQFF.

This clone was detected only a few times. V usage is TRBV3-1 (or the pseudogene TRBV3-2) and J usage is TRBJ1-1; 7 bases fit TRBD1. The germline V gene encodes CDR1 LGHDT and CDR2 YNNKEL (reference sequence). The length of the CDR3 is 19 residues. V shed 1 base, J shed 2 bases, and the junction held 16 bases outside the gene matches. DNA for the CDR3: TGTGCCAGCAGCCAAGTTAGAGAGGGGGACAGCCTAACCAACACTGAAGCTTTCTTT. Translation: CASSQVREGDSLTNTEAFF.

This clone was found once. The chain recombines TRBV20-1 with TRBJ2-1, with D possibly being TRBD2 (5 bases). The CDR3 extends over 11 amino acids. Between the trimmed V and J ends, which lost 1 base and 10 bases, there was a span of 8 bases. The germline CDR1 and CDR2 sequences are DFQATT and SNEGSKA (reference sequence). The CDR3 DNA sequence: TGCAGTGCTAGAGTAGGACTCGAGCAGTTCTTC. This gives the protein CSARVGLEQFF.

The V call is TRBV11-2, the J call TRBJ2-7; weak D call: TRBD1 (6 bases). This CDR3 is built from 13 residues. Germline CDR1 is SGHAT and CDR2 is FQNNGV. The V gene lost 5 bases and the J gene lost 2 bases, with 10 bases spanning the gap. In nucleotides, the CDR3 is TGTGCCAGCAGCACCCGGGACACCTACGAGCAGTACTTC. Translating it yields CASSTRDTYEQYF.

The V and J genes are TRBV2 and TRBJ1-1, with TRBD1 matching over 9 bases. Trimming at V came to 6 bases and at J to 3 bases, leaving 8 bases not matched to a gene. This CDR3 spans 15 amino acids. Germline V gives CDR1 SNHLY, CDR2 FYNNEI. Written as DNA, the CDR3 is TGTGCCAGCAGGAATCCGGGACAGGGACACACTGAAGCTTTCTTT. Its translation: CASRNPGQGHTEAFF.

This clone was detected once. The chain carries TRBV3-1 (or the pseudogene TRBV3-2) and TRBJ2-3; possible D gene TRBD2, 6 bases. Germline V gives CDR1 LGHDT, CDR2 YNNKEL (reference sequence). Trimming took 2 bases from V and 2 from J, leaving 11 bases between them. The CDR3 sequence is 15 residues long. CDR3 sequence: CASSQSTRYTDTQYF. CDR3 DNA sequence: TGTGCCAGCAGCCAATCGACTAGGTACACAGATACGCAGTATTTT.

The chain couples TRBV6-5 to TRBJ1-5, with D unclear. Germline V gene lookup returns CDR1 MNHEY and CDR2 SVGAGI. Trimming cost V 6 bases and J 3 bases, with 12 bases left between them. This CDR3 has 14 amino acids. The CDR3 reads CASRGGADNQPQHF. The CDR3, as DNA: TGTGCCAGCAGGGGAGGAGCCGACAATCAGCCCCAGCATTTT.

The CDR3 bases are TGTGCCAGCAGTACGATACTAGCGGGTGCTAGCACAGATACGCAGTATTTT. Translation: CASSTILAGASTDTQYF. V is TRBV28 and J is TRBJ2-3; TRBD2 matches at 9 bases. V shed 5 bases and J 0 bases; nucleotides not matched to a gene: 9. There are 17 residues in the CDR3. CDR1 is MDHEN, CDR2 SYDVKM, per germline.

The CDR3 spells CASSEAIGTGGTEAFF. The DNA for the CDR3 is TGTGCCAGCAGTGAAGCTATCGGGACAGGGGGCACTGAAGCTTTCTTT. The chain combines TRBV6-1 with TRBJ1-1; TRBD1 matches at 11 bases. The CDR3 has 16 amino acids. V shed 0 bases, J shed 4 bases, and the junction held 4 bases outside the gene matches. CDR1 and CDR2 from the germline V gene are MNHNS and SASEGT.

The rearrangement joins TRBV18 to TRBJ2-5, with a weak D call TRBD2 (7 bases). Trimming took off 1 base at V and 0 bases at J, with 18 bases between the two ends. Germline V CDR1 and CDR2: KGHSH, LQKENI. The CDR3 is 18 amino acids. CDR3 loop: CASSPRPGLGGDQETQYF. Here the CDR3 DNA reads TGTGCCAGCTCACCACGTCCCGGACTAGGGGGGGACCAAGAGACCCAGTACTTC.